A selection of T cell receptor beta chains follows, all from one sample in a study of vaccination and CD4 T cells after COVID-19. TCRdb ran MiXCR on the PCR reads and lists one entry per CDR3 protein. The sample includes approximately 13,000 distinct CDR3 sequences, about 64% seen only once; the top ten take 6.2%. Which antigens these TCRs recognize remains unknown. Specimen: CD4+ T cells from blood, cultured in vitro. These receptors all come from a human donor who had recovered from COVID-19. Both conserved end residues are part of each CDR3. D genes are given only for firm matches. Clone size, where shown, is once, few, many, or a class for clones that have expanded.

size	D	V	J	length	CDR3	DNA
-	TRBD1	TRBV7-2	TRBJ1-1	16	CASSRRTGGAGTEAFF	TGTGCCAGCAGCCGACGGACAGGGGGCGCGGGCACTGAAGCTTTCTTT
-	-	TRBV19	TRBJ1-1	17	CASSTSQGRWENTEAFF	TGTGCCAGTAGTACATCACAGGGACGGTGGGAGAACACTGAAGCTTTCTTT
once	-	TRBV27	TRBJ2-7	13	CASSLYMAYEQYF	TGTGCCAGCAGTTTGTATATGGCCTACGAGCAGTACTTC
-	TRBD2	TRBV7-2	TRBJ2-7	16	CASSLRGTSGSHEQYF	TGTGCCAGCAGCTTAAGGGGGACTAGCGGGAGCCACGAGCAGTACTTC
few	-	TRBV7-3	TRBJ1-1	15	CASSRTAAGGDEAFF	TGTGCCAGCAGCCGAACGGCGGCCGGAGGCGATGAAGCTTTCTTT
-	-	TRBV2	TRBJ1-4	13	CASSRQPNEKLFF	TGTGCCAGCAGTCGACAGCCTAATGAAAAACTGTTTTTT
-	-	TRBV2	TRBJ1-5	12	CASREENQPQHF	TGTGCCAGCAGAGAAGAGAATCAGCCCCAGCATTTT
-	-	TRBV30	TRBJ2-5	13	CAWRGRIQETQYF	TGTGCCTGGAGAGGACGGATCCAAGAGACCCAGTACTTC
-	TRBD2	TRBV4-2	TRBJ2-5	15	CASSPRLAVQETQYF	TGTGCCAGCAGCCCCCGACTAGCGGTTCAAGAGACCCAGTACTTC
-	-	TRBV2	TRBJ1-6	13	CASIFGGNSPLHF	TGTGCCAGCATTTTCGGGGGGAATTCACCCCTCCACTTT
-	-	TRBV20-1	TRBJ1-2	15	CSARDLVPGPSGYTF	TGCAGTGCTAGAGATCTGGTCCCGGGACCGAGTGGCTACACCTTC
-	TRBD1	TRBV11-2	TRBJ2-7	14	CASSLLQGRFEQYF	TGTGCCAGCAGCCTACTACAGGGGCGGTTCGAGCAGTACTTC
-	-	TRBV6-1	TRBJ2-1	12	CASSEGLGEQFF	TGTGCCAGCAGTGAAGGACTCGGTGAGCAGTTCTTC
few	-	TRBV6-2/TRBV6-3	TRBJ1-5	12	CASYSLNQPQHF	TGTGCCAGCTACAGCCTCAATCAGCCCCAGCATTTT
-	-	TRBV14	TRBJ2-1	13	CASSPGTANEQFF	TGTGCCAGCAGCCCGGGGACTGCTAATGAGCAGTTCTTC
few	-	TRBV20-1	TRBJ1-1	13	CSARLGLDTEAFF	TGCAGTGCTAGACTGGGGTTGGACACTGAAGCTTTCTTT
-	-	TRBV6-5	TRBJ2-2	14	CASSYSLSTGELFF	TGTGCCAGCAGTTACAGTTTGAGCACCGGGGAGCTGTTTTTT
-	-	TRBV30	TRBJ2-5	13	CAWSSGFQETQYF	TGTGCCTGGAGCAGCGGGTTCCAAGAGACCCAGTACTTC
few	-	TRBV2	TRBJ1-2	13	CASSIQGSYGYTF	TGTGCCAGCAGTATTCAGGGTAGCTATGGCTACACCTTC
-	-	TRBV4-1	TRBJ2-7	11	CASSQQYEQYF	TGCGCCAGCAGCCAACAATACGAGCAGTACTTC
-	-	TRBV12-3/TRBV12-4	TRBJ1-2	13	CASSRDRTYGYTF	TGTGCCAGCAGCCGAGACAGGACCTATGGCTACACCTTC
-	TRBD1	TRBV2	TRBJ1-6	14	CASSGQGRNSPLHF	TGTGCCAGCAGTGGACAGGGGAGGAATTCACCCCTCCACTTT
few	TRBD1	TRBV27	TRBJ1-2	15	CASSVGQGGSYGYTF	TGTGCCAGCAGTGTTGGACAGGGGGGATCCTATGGCTACACCTTC
-	-	TRBV19	TRBJ1-5	16	CASTLGAGLSNQPQHF	TGTGCCAGTACCCTAGGGGCGGGGCTTAGCAATCAGCCCCAGCATTTT
-	TRBD2	TRBV15	TRBJ2-4	19	CATSRVFGLAGGTKNIQYF	TGTGCCACCAGCAGAGTCTTCGGACTAGCGGGAGGGACCAAAAACATTCAGTACTTC
-	-	TRBV5-4	TRBJ1-2	13	CASGTQLNYGYTF	TGTGCCAGCGGGACACAATTAAACTATGGCTACACCTTC
-	-	TRBV28	TRBJ1-5	12	CASSLGAQPQHF	TGTGCCAGCAGTTTAGGCGCGCAGCCCCAGCATTTT
few	-	TRBV24-1	TRBJ2-5	16	CATSVVLVAGVETQYF	TGTGCCACCAGTGTTGTTCTTGTGGCAGGGGTAGAGACCCAGTACTTC
few	-	TRBV11-3	TRBJ1-1	13	CASSRGTDTEAFF	TGTGCCAGCAGCAGAGGGACGGACACTGAAGCTTTCTTT
-	TRBD1	TRBV2	TRBJ1-5	15	CASSVSRGPVQPQHF	TGTGCCAGCAGTGTATCAAGGGGGCCGGTTCAGCCCCAGCATTTT
few	-	TRBV10-3	TRBJ2-5	12	CAISEGLETQYF	TGTGCCATCAGCGAGGGCCTCGAGACCCAGTACTTC
-	-	TRBV20-1	TRBJ2-5	14	CSARDDTGRETQYF	TGCAGTGCTAGAGATGATACAGGGAGAGAGACCCAGTACTTC
-	-	TRBV6-1	TRBJ2-4	15	CASRPTGLAKNIQYF	TGTGCCAGCAGGCCGACAGGACTAGCCAAAAACATTCAGTACTTC
-	-	TRBV6-2/TRBV6-3	TRBJ2-3	17	CASSIIHSGTRTDTQYF	TGTGCCAGCAGTATTATCCATAGCGGTACGCGCACAGATACGCAGTATTTT
-	-	TRBV5-1	TRBJ2-3	16	CASSLGSQTSTDTQYF	TGCGCCAGCAGCTTGGGGTCCCAGACTTCCACAGATACGCAGTATTTT
few	-	TRBV7-2	TRBJ2-7	15	CASSPRGSQTYEQYF	TGTGCCAGCAGCCCACGTGGGTCCCAGACCTACGAGCAGTACTTC
-	TRBD1	TRBV20-1	TRBJ1-5	14	CSARVGGGDQPQHF	TGCAGTGCTAGAGTCGGAGGGGGCGATCAGCCCCAGCATTTT
-	-	TRBV6-1	TRBJ1-1	14	CASSSGQLNTEAFF	TGTGCCAGCAGCTCCGGACAGTTGAACACTGAAGCTTTCTTT
-	-	TRBV7-9	TRBJ2-7	13	CASSPLLRDEQYF	TGTGCCAGCAGCCCCTTACTCCGGGACGAGCAGTACTTC
medium-sized	TRBD2	TRBV29-1	TRBJ2-1	16	CSVARTSLVAYNEQFF	TGCAGCGTTGCGAGGACTAGTTTAGTGGCTTACAATGAGCAGTTCTTC
-	-	TRBV24-1	TRBJ1-1	14	CATSDSQGPTEAFF	TGTGCCACCAGTGATTCTCAGGGACCCACTGAAGCTTTCTTT
few	-	TRBV6-1	TRBJ1-2	14	CASSGQSDSYGYTF	TGTGCCAGCAGTGGACAGTCTGACAGCTATGGCTACACCTTC